A selection of T cell receptor beta chains follows, all from one sample in a study of cytomegalovirus exposure and HLA in healthy donors. Only in-frame clones appear in the TCRdb table, and some are missing; sequencing was by immunoSEQ multiplex PCR. The data show about 55,000 clones, 55% to 75% seen once. Sequenced input: PBMCs. Receptor source: a middle-aged man in good health and CMV-seropositive. The CDR3 runs from the conserved cysteine through the conserved F or W. Fields, in order: J gene, V gene, CDR3 protein.

>TRBJ2-7|TRBV25-1
CASSPSGGYGDEQYF
>TRBJ1-5|TRBV4-1
CASSQVKQADQPQHF
>TRBJ1-5|TRBV4-1
CASSWDRNSNQPQHF
>TRBJ1-1|TRBV6-9
CARLTTGTGPRVEAFF
>TRBJ1-1|TRBV19
CASSSGTGVTEAFF
>TRBJ2-6|TRBV9
CASSASLRRAGANVLTF
>TRBJ2-7|TRBV6-5
CASSFLQPASYEQYF
>TRBJ1-2|TRBV4-3
CASSQGFTGRNYGYTF
>TRBJ2-3|TRBV15
CATRGRGGTDTQYF
>TRBJ1-6|TRBV5-6
CASSLEGAGRPNSPLHF
>TRBJ2-7|TRBV5-1
CASRRAIGEGYEQYF
>TRBJ2-7|TRBV19
CASSEMTLGGYEQYF
>TRBJ2-7|TRBV29-1
CSASQGQGIYEQYF
>TRBJ2-5|TRBV4-1
CASSQGTPKTETQYF
>TRBJ1-1|TRBV7-3
CASSLIGSSGEAFF
>TRBJ2-1|TRBV5-1
CASGGASSYNEQFF